The 20 T cell receptor beta chains in this list originate from one sample, sequenced in a study of T cells after yellow fever vaccination. Via MiXCR, TCRdb re-called the 5' RACE reads, giving one row per CDR3 protein. In the table there are 68,000 or so distinct CDR3 sequences, roughly 7.3% of which are singletons. The input for sequencing was CD8+ T cells sorted from PBMCs, taken 15 days after the yellow fever booster vaccination. These receptors were obtained from a man aged 25-40 years who received the YFV17D yellow fever vaccine.

This clonotype was recorded many times. The J gene is TRBJ2-7, the V gene TRBV15; no firm D call. Trimming left V 0 bases short and J 7 bases short, with 10 bases between. This CDR3 region has 13 residues. CDR1 is LNHNV, CDR2 YYDKDF, per germline (reference sequence). As DNA, the CDR3 is TGTGCCACCAGCAGAGATTCTGGGTGGGAGCAGTACTTC. Translating gives CATSRDSGWEQYF.

At least ten counts were recorded for this clonotype. The V gene is TRBV14, the J gene TRBJ2-7; D ambiguous. Germline V gene lookup returns CDR1 SGHDN and CDR2 FVKESK. The V end was cut by 0 bases, the J end by 3 bases, with 3 bases between. The CDR3 totals 12 residues. Written as DNA, the CDR3 is TGTGCCAGCAGCCAAGAGAGCTACGAGCAGTACTTC. It yields the protein CASSQESYEQYF.

This clonotype appeared many times. The chain joins TRBV6-5 to TRBJ2-7; maybe TRBD2 (5 bases). The CDR3 is 14 amino acids. CDR1 is MNHEY and CDR2 is SVGAGI in the germline V gene. V lost 5 bases to trimming and J lost 1 base, with 12 bases between them. CDR3 residues: CASSPGSLSYEQYF. In nucleotides, the CDR3 is TGTGCCAGCAGTCCGGGGTCGCTTTCCTACGAGCAGTACTTC.

There are many counts of this clonotype. The V and J genes are TRBV10-1 and TRBJ2-7; tentatively, D is TRBD2 (6 bases). Per the germline V gene, CDR1 is WNHNN and CDR2 is SYGVQD (reference sequence). The V end lost 9 bases, the J end lost 5 bases, and 23 bases lay between the germline ends. CDR3 length: 15 residues. CDR3 DNA sequence: TGCGCCAGACCCCTCGGGGAGGATTGTGAGGACGAGCAGTACTTC. Translated, it gives CARPLGEDCEDEQYF.

This clonotype was picked up many times. The rearrangement joins TRBV9 to TRBJ2-3; 10 bases are a match to TRBD2. The CDR3 has 17 amino acids. V dropped 0 bases and J dropped 2; count of bases not matched to a gene: 6. Germline values: CDR1 SGDLS, CDR2 YYNGEE. Here the CDR3 reads CASSVAGLAVVTDTQYF. Here the CDR3 DNA reads TGTGCCAGCAGCGTAGCTGGACTAGCGGTCGTCACAGATACGCAGTATTTT.

This clonotype was counted ten times or more. The chain couples TRBV7-9 to TRBJ2-5; weak D call: TRBD1 (6 bases). The CDR3 has 12 amino acids. Trimming left V 4 bases short and J 5 bases short, with 8 bases between. CDR1 is SEHNR and CDR2 is FQNEAQ in the germline V gene (reference sequence). The CDR3 DNA sequence: TGTGCCAGCAGCTCCCAGGGGGAGACCCAGTACTTC. Amino acids: CASSSQGETQYF. Variable domain in full (rest from reference TRBV7-9 and TRBJ2-5): DTGVSQNPRHKITKRGQNVTFRCDPISEHNRLYWYRQTLGQGPEFLTYFQNEAQLEKSRLLSDRFSAERPKGSFSTLEIQRTEQGDSAMYLCASSSQGETQYFGPGTRLLVL.

This clonotype was observed at least ten times. The CDR3 nucleotides are TGCGCCAGCAGCCAAGGCACAGCTGAGCAGTTCTTC. Encoded protein: CASSQGTAEQFF. The chain combines TRBV4-3 with TRBJ2-1; D unresolved. Trimming left V 1 base short and J 9 bases short, with 7 bases between. Germline CDR1 LGHNA, CDR2 YSLEER. The CDR3 runs 12 residues.

The sample holds many counts of this clonotype. The V call is TRBV6-2 or TRBV6-3, the J call TRBJ2-1, with TRBD2 identical over 9 bases. Losses at the gene ends were 2 bases for V and 0 bases for J; bases not matched to a gene: 8. This CDR3 has 18 residues. Per the germline V gene, CDR1 is MNHEY and CDR2 is SVGEGT. DNA for the CDR3: TGTGCCAGCAGTTACCGGCGGGGTAGCGGGAGCTCCTACAATGAGCAGTTCTTC. Its translation is CASSYRRGSGSSYNEQFF.

This clonotype was seen many times. The V gene is TRBV25-1, the J gene TRBJ2-3; 7 bases are a match to TRBD1. Germline V gene lookup returns CDR1 MGHDK and CDR2 SYGVNS. This CDR3 is 14 amino acids long. V was clipped by 8 bases and J by 1 base; unmatched bases: 6. In DNA, the CDR3 is TGTGCCAGCCTCGACAGGGAACGCACAGATACGCAGTATTTT. Translating it yields CASLDRERTDTQYF.

Many counts were recorded for this clonotype. The chain has TRBV2 and TRBJ2-1; TRBD2 is a possible D gene (6 bases). The germline V gene has CDR1 SNHLY and CDR2 FYNNEI. Trimming stripped 8 bases from V and 3 bases from J, with 8 bases between. The CDR3 spans 12 residues. The CDR3 reads CASADYYNEQFF. The CDR3 coding sequence is TGTGCCAGCGCGGACTACTACAATGAGCAGTTCTTC.

For this clonotype: Given a much more abundant clone one base away, this may be a read error. The chain employs TRBV27 and TRBJ1-1; the D gene is possibly TRBD1 (5 bases). Trimming stripped 10 bases from V and 4 bases from J, with 22 bases between. The CDR3 extends over 15 amino acids. Germline V gene sequence: CDR1 MNHEY, CDR2 SMNVEV (reference sequence). In nucleotides, the CDR3 is TGTGCCACCAAGAGCTCTATGGGGCGCTCCACTGAAGCTTTCTTT. It codes for CATKSSMGRSTEAFF.

This clonotype came up many times. The chain uses TRBV7-2 and TRBJ2-3, with 10 positions matching TRBD2. Losses at the gene ends were 3 bases for V and 4 bases for J; bases not matched to a gene: 7. Germline V gene data show CDR1 as SGHTA and CDR2 as FQGNSA. CDR3 length: 16 residues. The CDR3 reads CASSFVSGRAADTQYF. CDR3 DNA sequence: TGTGCCAGCAGCTTCGTGAGCGGGAGGGCGGCAGATACGCAGTATTTT.

At least ten counts were recorded for this clonotype. This chain connects TRBV5-6 to TRBJ2-4; D not resolved. Deletions cut 4 bases from V and 3 bases from J, with 14 bases between. Germline lookup yields CDR1 SGHDT and CDR2 YYEEEE. The CDR3 contains 15 residues. Here the CDR3 reads CASSTLRRDKNIQYF. The CDR3 DNA reads TGTGCCAGCAGCACCCTCCGGCGAGACAAAAACATTCAGTACTTC.

This clonotype was seen many times. The chain links TRBV15 to TRBJ1-1; D unresolved. Trimming removed 0 bases from V and 0 bases from J, with 8 bases in between. Per germline, CDR1 LNHNV and CDR2 YYDKDF (reference sequence). The CDR3 runs to 15 residues. CDR3 amino acids: CATSRDRALNTEAFF. In DNA form, the CDR3 reads TGTGCCACCAGCAGAGACCGGGCTTTGAACACTGAAGCTTTCTTT. The whole variable domain, remainder taken from reference TRBV15 and TRBJ1-1, is DAMVIQNPRYQVTQFGKPVTLSCSQTLNHNVMYWYQQKSSQAPKLLFHYYDKDFNNEADTPDNFQSRRPNTSFCFLDIRSPGLGDTAMYLCATSRDRALNTEAFFGQGTRLTVV.

Ten or more counts support this clonotype. The J gene is TRBJ2-7, the V gene TRBV5-1; the match to TRBD2 covers 7 bases. The CDR3 totals 16 residues. With V trimmed by 5 bases and J by 2 bases, 13 bases remained unmatched. Germline assignment: CDR1 SGHRS and CDR2 YFSETQ. This CDR3 reads CASRFGEWGGTYEQYF. The CDR3 coding sequence is TGCGCCAGCAGGTTTGGAGAGTGGGGGGGGACCTACGAGCAGTACTTC.

Ten or more counts support this clonotype. J is TRBJ2-5 and V is TRBV6-1, with 8 bases aligning to TRBD1. The trim removed 6 bases at V and 4 bases at J, leaving 10 bases unmatched. CDR3 length equals 15 residues. CDR1 is MNHNS, CDR2 SASEGT, per germline. The CDR3 nucleotides are TGTGCCAGCAGACCTCAGGGGGCGCTGGGAGAGACCCAGTACTTC. Translated, it gives CASRPQGALGETQYF.

The sample holds a few counts of this clonotype. This chain links TRBV29-1 with TRBJ2-5; 7 nucleotides line up with TRBD1. Germline CDR1 and CDR2: SQVTM and ANQGSEA. The length of the CDR3 is 16 residues. J lost 0 bases, V lost 1 base, and 8 bases had no gene match. The CDR3 nucleotides read TGCAGCGTTGAAGGATTTGGGACAGCCAACCAAGAGACCCAGTACTTC. Its protein is CSVEGFGTANQETQYF.

In its sample, this clonotype ranks as large. V usage is TRBV5-1 and J usage is TRBJ2-1, with D uncertain. Trimming removed 4 bases at V and 7 bases at J, with 6 bases between. There are 11 residues in the CDR3. The germline V gene has CDR1 SGHRS and CDR2 YFSETQ. The CDR3 coding sequence is TGCGCCAGCAGCGGGCGAAATGAGCAGTTCTTC. It specifies CASSGRNEQFF.

This clonotype has a count of ten or more. The chain combines TRBV5-1 with TRBJ2-7, with TRBD1 identical over 10 bases. The germline V gene has CDR1 SGHRS and CDR2 YFSETQ. With V trimmed by 1 base and J by 2 bases, 3 bases remained unmatched. The CDR3 loop spans 15 amino acids. Written as DNA, the CDR3 is TGCGCCAGCAGCTTGATGGGACAGGGGCCCTACGAGCAGTACTTC. Its protein product is CASSLMGQGPYEQYF.

This clonotype was counted at least ten times. The J gene is TRBJ2-7, the V gene TRBV5-1; D gene unclear. CDR3 length: 12 amino acids. Trimming took off 4 bases at V and 4 bases at J, with 9 bases between the two ends. From germline, CDR1 is SGHRS and CDR2 YFSETQ. The CDR3 loop reads CASSPDGYEQYF. The DNA for the CDR3 is TGCGCCAGCAGCCCGGATGGATACGAGCAGTACTTC. The full variable domain, with the rest looked up from reference TRBV5-1 and TRBJ2-7, is KAGVTQTPRYLIKTRGQQVTLSCSPISGHRSVSWYQQTPGQGLQFLFEYFSETQRNKGNFPGRFSGRQFSNSRSEMNVSTLELGDSALYLCASSPDGYEQYFGPGTRLTVT.